This T cell receptor (beta chain) originates from a study of a mutant IDH1 vaccine in newly diagnosed glioma. Study as a whole: Patients, over weeks 1, 3, 5, 7, 11, 15, 19 and 23, received a total of eight vaccinations. Former treatment meant radiotherapy, temozolomide, or both; the majority had gotten both.

Details on this clone: Its antigen is undetermined.

Time point in this sample: week 23, last vaccination. One vaccine dose held 300 ug of mutant IDH1 20-mer peptide and came with topical imiquimod. Newly diagnosed WHO grade 3 or 4 IDH1-mutant, ATRX-lost astrocytomas were identified in the donors. Germline V gives CDR1 SNHLY, CDR2 FYNNEI. V lost 2 bases and J 7 bases, leaving 7 bases between the germline ends. The CDR3 covers 12 residues. The study, taken as a whole, reports: A vaccine-induced immune response developed in roughly 93% of the patients.

TCRdb keeps only in-frame clones here, not all; method: immunoSEQ multiplex PCR. Seen here are tens of thousands of clones, about 80% observed once, and the top ten hold roughly 6.2%. V is TRBV2 and J is TRBJ2-3; unclear D gene. This sequence was found in a man aged 35 to 55 with glioma. This sample comprised PBMCs, obtained from a glioma patient whose treatment included an IDH1 peptide vaccine. This chain's CDR3 is CASSERGNTQYF. DNA for the CDR3: TGTGCCAGCAGTGAACGAGGCAATACGCAGTATTTT. The complete variable domain, with remaining parts taken from reference TRBV2 and TRBJ2-3, reads EPEVTQTPSHQVTQMGQEVILRCVPISNHLYFYWYRQILGQKVEFLVSFYNNEISEKSEIFDDQFSVERPDGSNFTLKIRSTKLEDSAMYFCASSERGNTQYFGPGTRLTVL.